These T cell receptor beta chains were read from a single sample in a study of T cells expressing NK-cell markers. TCRdb reprocessed the 5' RACE reads and reports one entry per CDR3 protein, with no DNA. Its table lists about 460,000 distinct CDR3 sequences. The sample consisted of blood T cells: a sorted CD56 or NKG2C T cell subset, CD4+ or CD8+ T cells, or bulk PBMC T cells (not recorded which). These receptors were collected from a woman aged 45-59 years in good health. The CDR3 runs from the conserved cysteine through the conserved F or W.

V	J	CDR3
TRBV29-1	TRBJ2-1	CSAGLAVNNEQFF
TRBV7-2	TRBJ1-1	CASSLLGGPGYGAEAFF
TRBV4-2	TRBJ1-2	CASSQDLEGAQGGYGYTF
TRBV20-1	TRBJ1-1	CSAKWTGTLIGTEAFF
TRBV3-1	TRBJ2-7	CASSQDVGRWYF
TRBV24-1	TRBJ2-3	CATSDHGSSSLDTQYF
TRBV5-1	TRBJ2-1	CASSLDSVSYNEQFF
TRBV20-1	TRBJ2-1	CSAGHRDTFNEQFF
TRBV12-3/TRBV12-4	TRBJ2-1	CASKNSGRADSYEQFF
TRBV12-3/TRBV12-4	TRBJ2-6	CASGGYRGANVLTF
TRBV5-1	TRBJ2-1	CASNQLAGANNEQFF
TRBV4-1	TRBJ1-6	CASSQELTGRNSPLHF
TRBV20-1	TRBJ2-5	CSASPGTGGSETQYF
TRBV18	TRBJ1-5	CASSPSTGSSNQPQHF
TRBV12-3/TRBV12-4	TRBJ2-1	CASRSTSGSYVEQFF
TRBV30	TRBJ1-3	CAWSESTLGNTIYF
TRBV6-5	TRBJ2-7	CASSYLPSGRSAGIYEQYF
TRBV7-9	TRBJ2-5	CASRGSQETQYF
TRBV4-2	TRBJ2-1	CASSQTGGFDEQFF
TRBV5-1	TRBJ2-7	CASSLAASGNEQYF
TRBV24-1	TRBJ2-1	CATSDLRGQGAIEQFF
TRBV29-1	TRBJ2-1	CSSASSRNEQFF
TRBV4-2	TRBJ2-2	CASSHPGLAGGNTGELFF
TRBV20-1	TRBJ1-5	CSAPRSGTGGPDGQPQHF
TRBV5-5	TRBJ2-7	CASSLGTPELYF
TRBV5-1	TRBJ2-7	CASNSGRDPSGEQYF
TRBV11-2	TRBJ2-3	CASSTGLAGGTYF
TRBV7-2	TRBJ1-3	CASSLAGTVAGNTIYF
TRBV25-1	TRBJ2-1	CASSSGLTTEQFF
TRBV3-1	TRBJ2-3	CASSQAPLAGGGTDTQYF
TRBV29-1	TRBJ2-5	CSVRTSRETQYF
TRBV24-1	TRBJ2-2	CATSDWWGTTNTGELFF
TRBV4-1	TRBJ2-4	CASSQLGQLNIQYF
TRBV9	TRBJ2-7	CASSGRGSYEQYF
TRBV6-1	TRBJ2-3	CASSEVGRGDRDTQYF
TRBV5-1	TRBJ2-5	CASSSGIQETQYF
TRBV15	TRBJ2-1	CATSRDPGQGPWNEQFF
TRBV3-1	TRBJ2-1	CATRRRSSYNEQFF
TRBV12-3/TRBV12-4	TRBJ2-3	CASTTSARIWGTDTQYF
TRBV28	TRBJ2-1	CASSYEAGGPVSSYNEQFF